The clone carrying this TCR beta chain was seen many times. Antigen unknown. This sample is part of a study of tumor-infiltrating lymphocytes in primary liver carcinoma. Study at large: Each participant had primary liver carcinoma, and surgical resection was the treatment. With diameters of about 4.2 to 10 cm, tumors were stage T1-T3 N0M0. Notes on the study in general: Tumors had a significantly higher top-250-clone fraction than blood (p = 0.039). The study used bulk unsorted samples and so did not compare CD4+ and CD8+ repertoires.

RNA was extracted from whole blood without cell sorting, alongside germline DNA. Starting material of 500 to 600 ng total RNA yielded TCR beta cDNA via a constant-region primer. TCR beta libraries came from three nested multiplex PCR rounds using slightly modified ARM-PCR. Forward primers for TRBV1-TRBV30 and a C-beta reverse primer served the first two PCR rounds, at roughly 10 cycles each. TCRdb independently ran MiXCR on the multiplex PCR reads; one entry per CDR3 protein. The sample yields over 250,000 distinct CDR3 sequences, 45% to 70% seen once. There are 12 residues in the CDR3. Trimming removed 7 bases from V and 0 bases from J, with 9 bases in between. From germline, CDR1 is SQVTM and CDR2 ANQGSEA.

This TCR came from a woman aged 25-40 years with primary liver carcinoma and hepatitis B virus infection. The specimen was peripheral blood. The chain employs TRBV29-1 and TRBJ1-1, with a tentative D call TRBD1 (6 bases). CDR3 sequence reads: CSEHRVNTEAFF. CDR3 DNA sequence: TGCAGCGAACACAGGGTGAACACTGAAGCTTTCTTT.